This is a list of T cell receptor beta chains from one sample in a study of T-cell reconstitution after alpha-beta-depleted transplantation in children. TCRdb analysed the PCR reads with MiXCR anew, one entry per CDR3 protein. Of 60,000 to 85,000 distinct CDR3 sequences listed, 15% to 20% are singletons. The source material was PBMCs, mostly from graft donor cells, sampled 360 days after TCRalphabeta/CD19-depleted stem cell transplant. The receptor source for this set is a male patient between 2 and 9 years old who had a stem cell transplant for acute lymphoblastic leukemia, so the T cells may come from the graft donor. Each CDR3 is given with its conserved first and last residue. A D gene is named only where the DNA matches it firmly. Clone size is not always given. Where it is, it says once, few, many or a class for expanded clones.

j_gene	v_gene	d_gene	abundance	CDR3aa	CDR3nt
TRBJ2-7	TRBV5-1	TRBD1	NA	CASSLAPGGTYEQYF	TGCGCCAGCAGCTTGGCCCCAGGGGGAACCTACGAGCAGTACTTC
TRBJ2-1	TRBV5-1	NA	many	CASSLVGLAQINEQFF	TGCGCCAGCAGCTTGGTAGGCCTAGCGCAGATCAATGAGCAGTTCTTC
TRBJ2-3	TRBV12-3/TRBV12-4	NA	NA	CASTPSRNTQYF	TGTGCCAGCACCCCCTCTAGGAATACGCAGTATTTT
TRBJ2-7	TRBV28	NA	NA	CASTLSGTVYEQYF	TGTGCCAGCACCCTTAGCGGGACAGTCTACGAGCAGTACTTC
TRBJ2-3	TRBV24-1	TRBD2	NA	CATSDLLRLAGSDTQYF	TGTGCCACCAGTGATTTGCTCAGACTAGCGGGATCAGATACGCAGTATTTT
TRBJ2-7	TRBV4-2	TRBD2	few	CASSQTSGYEQYF	TGTGCCAGCAGCCAAACTAGCGGTTACGAGCAGTACTTC
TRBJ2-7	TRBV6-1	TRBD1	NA	CASSDGTGEFNEQYF	TGTGCCAGCAGCGATGGGACAGGGGAGTTCAACGAGCAGTACTTC
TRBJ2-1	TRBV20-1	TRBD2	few	CSARGGGAGVRVHNEQFF	TGCAGTGCTAGAGGTGGAGGAGCGGGAGTGAGGGTCCACAATGAGCAGTTCTTC
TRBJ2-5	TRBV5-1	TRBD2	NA	CASSLGLAGTETQYF	TGCGCCAGCAGCCTTGGACTAGCGGGGACGGAGACCCAGTACTTC
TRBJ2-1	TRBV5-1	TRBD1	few	CASSRQTGAAYNEQFF	TGCGCCAGCAGCAGGCAGACAGGGGCGGCCTACAATGAGCAGTTCTTC
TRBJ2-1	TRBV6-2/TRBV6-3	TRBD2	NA	CASSPAGLAGFNEQFF	TGTGCCAGCAGTCCCGCGGGACTAGCGGGGTTTAATGAGCAGTTCTTC
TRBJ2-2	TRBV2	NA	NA	CASSDGQGGGELFF	TGTGCCAGCAGCGACGGGCAGGGAGGCGGGGAGCTGTTTTTT
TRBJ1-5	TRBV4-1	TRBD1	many	CASSHSAYPDRRQPQHF	TGCGCCAGCAGCCACTCAGCCTACCCGGACAGGAGGCAGCCCCAGCATTTT
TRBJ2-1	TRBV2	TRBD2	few	CASKAGDAYNEQFF	TGTGCCAGCAAGGCGGGAGACGCCTACAATGAGCAGTTCTTC
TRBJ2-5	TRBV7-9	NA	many	CASRPTGSGETQYF	TGTGCCAGCAGACCGACAGGGAGCGGGGAGACCCAGTACTTC
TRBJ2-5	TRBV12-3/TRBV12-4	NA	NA	CASSFRGNKTQYF	TGTGCCAGCAGTTTTAGAGGAAACAAGACCCAGTACTTC
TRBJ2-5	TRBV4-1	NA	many	CASSQGAQARETQYF	TGCGCCAGCAGCCAAGGGGCACAGGCGAGGGAGACCCAGTACTTC
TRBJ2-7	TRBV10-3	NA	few	CAISPDSVSATQQYF	TGTGCCATCAGCCCGGACTCCGTCTCGGCTACGCAGCAGTACTTC
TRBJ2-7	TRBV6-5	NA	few	CASSYRRSSYEQYF	TGTGCCAGCAGTTACAGGCGGAGCTCCTACGAGCAGTACTTC
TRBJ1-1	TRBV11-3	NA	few	CASSLEGEAFF	TGTGCCAGCAGTCTAGAGGGGGAAGCTTTCTTT
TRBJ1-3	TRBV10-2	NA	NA	CASSELVVYSSGNTIYF	TGCGCCAGCAGTGAGTTGGTAGTCTACAGCTCTGGAAACACCATATATTTT
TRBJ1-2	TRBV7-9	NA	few	CASSLSRASDYGYTF	TGTGCCAGCAGCTTATCGCGGGCCTCCGACTATGGCTACACCTTC
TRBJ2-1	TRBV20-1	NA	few	CSARDLEERNEQFF	TGCAGTGCTAGAGATCTCGAGGAGCGGAATGAGCAGTTCTTC
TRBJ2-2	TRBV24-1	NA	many	CATSDAGASNTGELFF	TGTGCCACCAGTGATGCGGGGGCGTCGAACACCGGGGAGCTGTTTTTT
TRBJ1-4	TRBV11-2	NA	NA	CASSLGIEYEKLFF	TGTGCCAGCAGCTTAGGGATAGAATATGAAAAACTGTTTTTT
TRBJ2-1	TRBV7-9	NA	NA	CASTGRTYNEQFF	TGTGCCAGCACAGGGAGGACCTACAATGAGCAGTTCTTC
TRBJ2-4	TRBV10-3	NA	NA	CATRSLGDIQYF	TGTGCCACGCGAAGTCTTGGGGACATTCAGTACTTC
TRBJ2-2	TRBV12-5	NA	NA	CASGLVPPGNTGELFF	TGTGCTAGTGGTTTGGTACCTCCAGGGAACACCGGGGAGCTGTTTTTT
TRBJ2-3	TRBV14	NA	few	CASSQVNTRTDTQYF	TGTGCCAGCAGCCAAGTTAACACCCGCACAGATACGCAGTATTTT
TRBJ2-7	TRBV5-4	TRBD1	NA	CASSLLAGGAYEQYF	TGTGCCAGCAGCTTGCTGGCAGGGGGCGCGTACGAGCAGTACTTC
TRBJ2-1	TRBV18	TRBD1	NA	CASSEWDREVDEQFF	TGTGCCAGCTCAGAATGGGACAGGGAAGTCGATGAGCAGTTCTTC
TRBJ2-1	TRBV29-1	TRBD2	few	CSVALGTSGNEQFF	TGCAGCGTAGCCCTCGGGACTAGCGGGAATGAGCAGTTCTTC
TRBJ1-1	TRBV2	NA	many	CASSGRSSPLNTEAFF	TGTGCCAGCAGCGGGAGGTCCTCCCCACTAAACACTGAAGCTTTCTTT
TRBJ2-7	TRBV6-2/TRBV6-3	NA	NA	CASSWMWLVGHEQYF	TGTGCCAGCAGTTGGATGTGGCTAGTTGGTCACGAGCAGTACTTC
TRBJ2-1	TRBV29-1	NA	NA	CSVALARYNEQFF	TGCAGCGTTGCGCTAGCGAGGTACAATGAGCAGTTCTTC
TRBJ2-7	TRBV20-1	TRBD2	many	CSAASGLYEQYF	TGCAGTGCGGCTAGCGGGCTTTACGAGCAGTACTTC
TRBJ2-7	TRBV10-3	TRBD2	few	CAIRGTSGRYEQYF	TGTGCCATCAGGGGGACTAGCGGGAGGTACGAGCAGTACTTC
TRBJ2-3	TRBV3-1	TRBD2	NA	CASSQDGSSGRALRTDTQYF	TGTGCCAGCAGCCAAGACGGTAGCAGCGGGAGGGCCCTCCGTACAGATACGCAGTATTTT
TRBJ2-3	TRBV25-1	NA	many	CASSTALSTDTQYF	TGTGCCAGCAGTACAGCGTTGAGCACAGATACGCAGTATTTT
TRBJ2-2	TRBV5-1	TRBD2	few	CASSLSTSGRENTGELFF	TGCGCCAGCAGCTTGTCGACTAGCGGGAGGGAGAACACCGGGGAGCTGTTTTTT
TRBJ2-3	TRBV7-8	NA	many	CASSSDWFTDTQYF	TGTGCCAGCAGTTCGGACTGGTTCACAGATACGCAGTATTTT
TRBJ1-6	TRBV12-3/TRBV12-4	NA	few	CARCPNLHF	TGTGCCCGTTGTCCAAACCTCCACTTT
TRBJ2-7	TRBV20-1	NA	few	CSALLGYEQYF	TGCAGTGCCCTCCTAGGGTACGAGCAGTACTTC
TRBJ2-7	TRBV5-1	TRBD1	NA	CASSSGGSSYEQYF	TGCGCCAGCAGCTCAGGGGGCAGCTCCTACGAGCAGTACTTC
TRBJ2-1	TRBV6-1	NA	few	CASRLQPGPEFF	TGTGCCAGCAGGTTGCAGCCGGGACCGGAGTTCTTC
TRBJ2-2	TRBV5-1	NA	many	CASSLAAATGELFF	TGCGCCAGCAGCTTGGCCGCAGCAACCGGGGAGCTGTTTTTT
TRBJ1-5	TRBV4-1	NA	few	CASSPSFNQPQHF	TGCGCCAGCAGCCCGTCTTTCAATCAGCCCCAGCATTTT
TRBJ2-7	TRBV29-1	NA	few	CSVEGPTSYEQYF	TGCAGCGTTGAAGGGCCGACATCCTACGAGCAGTACTTC
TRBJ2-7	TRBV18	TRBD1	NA	CASSPPLGTGTYEQYF	TGTGCCAGCTCACCTCCCCTTGGGACAGGGACCTACGAGCAGTACTTC
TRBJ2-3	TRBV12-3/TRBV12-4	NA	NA	CASSTGQGGLRRSTDTQYF	TGTGCCAGCAGCACTGGACAGGGAGGGCTGCGGAGAAGCACAGATACGCAGTATTTT
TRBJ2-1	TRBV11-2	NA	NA	CASSPSTRYNEQFF	TGTGCCAGCAGCCCCTCGACTAGGTACAATGAGCAGTTCTTC
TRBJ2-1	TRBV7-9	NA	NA	CASSLRRQGGDEQFF	TGTGCCAGCAGCCTCCGCAGACAGGGAGGAGATGAGCAGTTCTTC
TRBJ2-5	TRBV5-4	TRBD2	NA	CASSLPGLAQETQYF	TGTGCCAGCAGCTTACCGGGACTAGCTCAAGAGACCCAGTACTTC
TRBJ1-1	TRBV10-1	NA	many	CASRSTGNTEAFF	TGCGCCAGCAGATCGACGGGAAACACTGAAGCTTTCTTT
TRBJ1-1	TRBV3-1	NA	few	CASSQDQVDYEAFF	TGTGCCAGCAGCCAAGATCAGGTCGATTATGAAGCTTTCTTT
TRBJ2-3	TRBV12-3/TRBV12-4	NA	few	CASSLKWAQYF	TGTGCCAGCAGTTTAAAATGGGCGCAGTATTTT
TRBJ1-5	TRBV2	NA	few	CASSEGVYGNQPQHF	TGTGCCAGCAGTGAAGGTGTGTATGGCAATCAGCCCCAGCATTTT
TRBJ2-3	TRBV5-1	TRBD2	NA	CASSLGRGLAGDTQYF	TGCGCCAGCAGCTTGGGGCGGGGACTAGCGGGAGATACGCAGTATTTT
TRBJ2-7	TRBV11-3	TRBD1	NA	CASSLDSSTGSSYEQYF	TGTGCCAGCAGCTTAGATTCTTCGACAGGGAGCTCCTACGAGCAGTACTTC
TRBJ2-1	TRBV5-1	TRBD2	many	CASSLGTSAYNEQFF	TGCGCCAGCAGCTTAGGAACTAGCGCCTACAATGAGCAGTTCTTC